One and the same sample provided the 5 T cell receptor beta chains below, sequenced in a study of Tregs in tolerant kidney transplant recipients. Only in-frame clones appear in the TCRdb table, and some are missing; sequencing was by immunoSEQ multiplex PCR. This listing includes roughly 30,000 clones. Sequenced material: CD8+ T cells from blood, taken before the transplant. Receptors were obtained from a human donor who received a combined kidney and bone marrow transplant.

Comments on this clone: The read stops 3 residues short of the end of the CDR3; the missing end is completed from the germline J gene. The chain recombines TRBV5-1 with TRBJ1-1, with TRBD1 matching over 8 bases. Trimming cost V 3 bases and J 4 bases; bases outside gene matches: 2. CDR3 length: 13 residues. CDR1 and CDR2 (germline): SGHRS, YFSETQ. The sequenced CDR3 bases are TGCGCCAGCAGCTCTACAGGGGGCACTGAA. This translates into CASSSTGGTE. The full CDR3 protein is CASSSTGGTEAFF.

A note on this clone: The read is 3 residues too short to cover the CDR3 end, so that end is filled in from the germline J gene. J is TRBJ1-5 and V is TRBV19, with TRBD1 as a possible D gene (6 bases). Trimming shortened V by 5 bases and J by 4 bases, and 9 bases separated the two germline ends. Germline CDR1 LNHDA, CDR2 SQIVND (reference sequence). CDR3 length: 13 residues. The covered CDR3 bases are TGTGCCAGTAGTTTTACAGGGAATCAGCCC. Protein product: CASSFTGNQP. The full-length CDR3 reads as CASSFTGNQPQHF.

As to this clone: The read ends 3 residues before the CDR3 terminus; that terminus is restored from the germline J gene. This chain uses TRBV7-9 with TRBJ2-1, with D possibly being TRBD2 (5 bases). This CDR3 region has 12 residues. Trimming took 6 bases from V and 5 from J, leaving 8 bases between them. In germline, CDR1 is SEHNR, CDR2 FQNEAQ (reference sequence). CDR3 DNA, as far as it was read: TGTGCCAGCAGGGACTTTGACAATGAG. Protein product: CASRDFDNE. The CDR3 reads in full as CASRDFDNEQFF.

The sequenced CDR3 bases are TGTGCCAGCAGTGAATGGGGGGATAATTCACCC. Residues: CASSEWGDNSP. The CDR3 as a whole reads CASSEWGDNSPLHF. J is TRBJ1-6 and V is TRBV2, with D possibly matching TRBD1 (5 bases). The read ends 3 residues before the CDR3 terminus; that terminus is restored from the germline J gene. The ends were cut back, 2 bases at V and 5 bases at J, with 7 bases in the middle. The CDR3 runs to 14 residues. Germline values: CDR1 SNHLY, CDR2 FYNNEI. The full variable domain, in which reference TRBV2 and TRBJ1-6 provide the parts outside the CDR3, is EPEVTQTPSHQVTQMGQEVILRCVPISNHLYFYWYRQILGQKVEFLVSFYNNEISEKSEIFDDQFSVERPDGSNFTLKIRSTKLEDSAMYFCASSEWGDNSPLHFGNGTRLTVT.

Details on this clone: Read sequence stops 3 residues before the CDR3 end, and the germline J gene provides the missing end. The chain is built from TRBV10-1 and TRBJ1-1; no firm D call. This CDR3 is 14 amino acids long. In germline, CDR1 is WNHNN, CDR2 SYGVQD (reference sequence). V was cut by 0 bases and J by 0 bases, with 5 bases left in between. CDR3 DNA, as far as it was read: TGCGCCAGCAGTGAGTCACAGATGAACACTGAA. It yields the protein CASSESQMNTE. The whole CDR3 sequence reads CASSESQMNTEAFF.